Listed below are T cell receptor beta chains from one sample, sequenced in a study of OX40 agonist ivuxolimab in advanced cancers. Some clones are missing from TCRdb's copy, which holds only in-frame ones; the method was immunoSEQ multiplex PCR. The table shows around 90,000 clones, with about 94% occurring only once. The source material was CD4+ or CD8+ T cells sorted from blood, sampled in a trial of the OX40 agonist ivuxolimab. The receptors here all came from an adult with an advanced solid tumor such as melanoma, head and neck, liver or kidney cancer. The CDR3 runs from the conserved cysteine through the conserved F or W. The D gene is left open where the match is weak.

V gene	D gene	CDR3 length	J gene	CDR3 protein
TRBV30	TRBD2	14	TRBJ2-3	CAWRYAGETDTQYF
TRBV27	NA	12	TRBJ2-7	CASSPNSGEQYF
TRBV6-4	TRBD2	15	TRBJ2-1	CASSVGEGPTGEQFF
TRBV19	NA	12	TRBJ1-1	CASSIPGTNPFF
TRBV30	TRBD1	15	TRBJ2-2	CAWRTTGVNTGELFF
TRBV28	NA	16	TRBJ1-1	CASSLSVVGVATEAFF
TRBV5-1	NA	14	TRBJ2-2	CASSSQGNTGELFF
TRBV6-4	TRBD2	15	TRBJ2-1	CASKEEGGLNNEQFF
TRBV6-1	NA	14	TRBJ1-2	CASSKADFYYGYTF
TRBV6-6	TRBD1	13	TRBJ2-5	CASRGTVQETQYF
TRBV9	NA	15	TRBJ2-7	CASSAQGLPLSEQYF
TRBV9	TRBD1	13	TRBJ1-3	CASSTSGTGPIYF
TRBV4-1	TRBD2	17	TRBJ2-4	CASSQGTLGLAQNIQYF
TRBV5-8	NA	15	TRBJ2-6	CASSSPLGVNNVLTF
TRBV6-5	NA	13	TRBJ1-1	CASSTPGDPKAFF
TRBV19	TRBD2	16	TRBJ2-3	CASSIGSGNGKDTQYF
TRBV19	TRBD2	14	TRBJ2-1	CASTSGGRGNEQFF
TRBV5-1	NA	14	TRBJ2-2	CASSPMTGSGELFF
TRBV28	NA	17	TRBJ2-2	CASSFRPGRPNTGELFF
TRBV5-1	NA	15	TRBJ2-3	CASKKMASNTDTQYF
TRBV5-1	NA	15	TRBJ2-2	CASSPTTLNTGELFF
TRBV19	NA	12	TRBJ1-1	CASSLVNTEAFF
TRBV19	NA	16	TRBJ2-1	CASSIGSWGPFNEQFF
TRBV7-2	NA	14	TRBJ2-7	CASSSGTASREQYF
TRBV29-1	NA	11	TRBJ1-2	CSVGEGHGYTF
TRBV7-8	TRBD2	15	TRBJ2-2	CASRILAANTGELFF
TRBV10-3	NA	16	TRBJ1-5	CAISESVDTSNQPQHF
TRBV5-1	TRBD2	14	TRBJ2-5	CASTSSGISETQYF
TRBV7-9	NA	13	TRBJ1-1	CASSLEGNTEAFF
TRBV7-9	NA	17	TRBJ2-5	CASSSNGGLVIQETQYF
TRBV7-6	NA	14	TRBJ2-7	CASSFRDTYYEQYF
TRBV9	NA	13	TRBJ2-7	CASSGGPFYEQYF
TRBV5-5	NA	17	TRBJ2-3	CASSLSGGASRTDTQYF
TRBV19	NA	14	TRBJ1-5	CASLARGAGQPQHF
TRBV10-2	NA	14	TRBJ2-7	CATMGPGLYYEQYF
TRBV6-6	NA	14	TRBJ2-7	CASSYSDKSKEQYF
TRBV30	NA	13	TRBJ1-5	CAWSVNSNQPQHF
TRBV6-5	NA	9	TRBJ1-4	CATTEELFF
TRBV6-6	NA	11	TRBJ2-1	CASSRMYEQFF
TRBV2	TRBD1	15	TRBJ1-5	CASRATGGFNQPQHF
TRBV7-8	TRBD2	16	TRBJ2-1	CASSLEAGGPGDEQFF
TRBV5-1	TRBD2	17	TRBJ2-3	CASSSRLAGGSTDTQYF